The rows below give T cell receptor beta chains drawn from one sample of a study of T cell responses to AZD1222 COVID-19 vaccine. Assay: immunoSEQ multiplex PCR; the TCRdb copy retains only in-frame clones and omits some. The data show some 90,000 clones, 70% to 90% seen once. The specimen was peripheral blood, collected on day 0 of AZD1222 vaccination. The receptors stem from an adult in good health. The CDR3 runs from the conserved cysteine through the conserved F or W. A D gene is named only where the DNA matches it firmly. Rows give clone size only sometimes, using once, few, many, or a class for an expanded clone.

D gene	V gene	J gene	clone size	CDR3 DNA	CDR3 protein
.	TRBV10-3	TRBJ2-2	.	TGTGCCATCAGTCCGATGGACGAGAACACCGGGGAGCTGTTTTTT	CAISPMDENTGELFF
.	TRBV14	TRBJ1-4	once	TGTGCCAGCAGCCAAGCGGGTTATGAAAAACTGTTTTTT	CASSQAGYEKLFF
.	TRBV3-1/TRBV3-2	TRBJ1-2	.	TGTGCCAGCAGTCCTACAACAGCTAACTATGGCTACACCTTC	CASSPTTANYGYTF
.	TRBV19	TRBJ2-1	.	TGTGCCAGTATGGTTTCGTTTGGGGAGCAGTTCTTC	CASMVSFGEQFF
.	TRBV5-1	TRBJ2-7	.	TGCGCCAGCAGCGGCGGGACATCCCGCTACGAGCAGTACTTC	CASSGGTSRYEQYF
.	TRBV6-1	TRBJ2-6	.	TGTGCCAGCAGGGACAGAAGCTCTGGGGCCAACGTCCTGACTTTC	CASRDRSSGANVLTF
.	TRBV11-3	TRBJ2-5	.	TGTGCCAGCAGCTTAGATTGGGGAACCCAGTACTTC	CASSLDWGTQYF
.	TRBV6-4	TRBJ1-2	once	TGTGCCAGCAGTCCTACCCGCGGCCCCTATGGCTACACCTTC	CASSPTRGPYGYTF
TRBD1	TRBV6-2/TRBV6-3	TRBJ2-5	.	TGTGCCAGCAGTGACAGGGCCCAAGAGACCCAGTACTTC	CASSDRAQETQYF
TRBD1	TRBV20-1	TRBJ2-3	.	TGCAGTGCTAGTTACGTACAGGGGAATACGCAGTATTTT	CSASYVQGNTQYF
.	TRBV3-1/TRBV3-2	TRBJ1-3	.	TGTGCCAGCAGCCAACTTCGCTCTGGAAACACCATATATTTT	CASSQLRSGNTIYF
TRBD1	TRBV7-6	TRBJ1-2	.	TGTGCCAGCAGCTCGCGACAGGGTTCGTGTTGTGCCTATGGCTACACCTTC	CASSSRQGSCCAYGYTF
TRBD1	TRBV20-1	TRBJ2-7	.	TGCAGTGCTAGTAGGGGCACGGACAGGGTCTACGAGCAGTACTTC	CSASRGTDRVYEQYF
TRBD1	TRBV14	TRBJ1-2	.	TGTGCCAGCAGCCAAGATTGGGCCGGGACAGGAGGGAGATATAACTATGGCTACACCTTC	CASSQDWAGTGGRYNYGYTF
TRBD1	TRBV7-9	TRBJ1-4	.	TGTGCCAGCAGCTTCTCCGGGGACAGTTCTAATGAAAAACTGTTTTTT	CASSFSGDSSNEKLFF
.	TRBV27	TRBJ2-2	.	TGTGCCAGCAGTTTTGGGACCGGAAAGGGTAACGGGGAGCTGTTTTTT	CASSFGTGKGNGELFF
.	TRBV19	TRBJ1-3	.	TGTGCCAGTAGTACCTTCGGGCAGGGAGCCCTTTCTGGAAACACCATATATTTT	CASSTFGQGALSGNTIYF
.	TRBV6-5	TRBJ1-2	.	TGTGCCAGCAGTCCGGATCGGAACTATGGCTACACCTTC	CASSPDRNYGYTF
TRBD1	TRBV19	TRBJ1-1	.	TGTGCCACCTCCGGGACAGGGGACACTGAAGCTTTCTTT	CATSGTGDTEAFF
TRBD1	TRBV18	TRBJ1-1	.	TGTGCCAGCTCTTATTTCGGGACAGGGAACACTGAAGCTTTCTTT	CASSYFGTGNTEAFF
.	TRBV10-1	TRBJ2-7	.	TGCGCCAGCAGTGAGTCGAATGTCGCCGGCGAGCAGTACTTC	CASSESNVAGEQYF
TRBD1	TRBV19	TRBJ1-6	.	TGTGCCAGTAAACCAAGGACAGGGAGGAATAATTCACCCCTCCACTTT	CASKPRTGRNNSPLHF
.	TRBV3-1/TRBV3-2	TRBJ2-5	.	TGTGCCAGCAGCCAAGATGGGGCCGAAGAGACCCAGTACTTC	CASSQDGAEETQYF
.	TRBV5-4	TRBJ1-1	few	TGTGCCAGCAGCGGGGGCAGGAACACTGAAGCTTTCTTT	CASSGGRNTEAFF
TRBD1	TRBV9	TRBJ1-2	.	TGTGCCAGCAGCGGAACAGGGGCCTACACCTTC	CASSGTGAYTF
TRBD2	TRBV6-2/TRBV6-3	TRBJ2-7	.	TGTGCCAGCAGTTACTCTCCGGGACTACTAACCTACGAGCAGTACTTC	CASSYSPGLLTYEQYF
.	TRBV2	TRBJ1-5	few	TGTGCCAGCAGTGAGCGGGGTATAAGCAATCAGCCCCAGCATTTT	CASSERGISNQPQHF
.	TRBV28	TRBJ2-7	.	TGTGCCAGCAAGGAGGAGAGGCCCTCCTACGAGCAGTACTTC	CASKEERPSYEQYF
TRBD2	TRBV7-3	TRBJ2-2	.	TGTGCCAGCAGCTCGGGGGGGCCCACCGGGGAGCTGTTTTTT	CASSSGGPTGELFF
.	TRBV5-3	TRBJ1-2	.	TGTGCCAGAAGCTTGACGGGAGAGGGATATGGCTACACCTTC	CARSLTGEGYGYTF
TRBD1	TRBV15	TRBJ1-2	.	TGTGCCACCAGCAGACTCAAACCGGGAGGGACAGTTCCTGGCTACACCTTC	CATSRLKPGGTVPGYTF
.	TRBV19	TRBJ2-1	.	TGTGCCAGTAGTATACAGGGGGCGGGGGCGAATCAGCAGTTCTTC	CASSIQGAGANQQFF
.	TRBV5-4	TRBJ2-2	.	TGTGCCAGCAGCTTGGGTATCGCGAACACCGGGGAGCTGTTTTTT	CASSLGIANTGELFF
.	TRBV7-2	TRBJ2-5	.	TGTGCCAGCAGCCCGGACTACCCCAAAGAGACCCAGTACTTC	CASSPDYPKETQYF
TRBD1	TRBV5-1	TRBJ2-3	.	TGCGCCAGCAGCGGACAGGTGGGCACGGATACGCAGTATTTT	CASSGQVGTDTQYF
TRBD1	TRBV7-2	TRBJ2-5	.	TGTGCCAGCAGCTCTACAGGGGGTGAAGAGACCCAGTACTTC	CASSSTGGEETQYF
TRBD1	TRBV4-1	TRBJ1-1	once	TGCGCCAGCAGCCACCTGGGACAGAGGAACACTGAAGCTTTCTTT	CASSHLGQRNTEAFF
TRBD1	TRBV6-2/TRBV6-3	TRBJ2-5	.	TGTGCCAGCACCCCGAGGGGGACAGGGGACGAGACCCAGTACTTC	CASTPRGTGDETQYF
TRBD1	TRBV19	TRBJ1-3	once	TGTGCCAGCACGGACAGGGGGGAACCTGGAAACACCATATATTTT	CASTDRGEPGNTIYF
.	TRBV5-4	TRBJ1-1	once	TGTGCCAGCAGCTACGATTCAGGGCAGGGTACTGAAGCTTTCTTT	CASSYDSGQGTEAFF
.	TRBV28	TRBJ2-3	once	TGTGCCAGCAGGGGGTCGGTCACAGATGCGCAGTATTTT	CASRGSVTDAQYF
.	TRBV6-6	TRBJ2-3	.	TGTGCCAGCAGTGATGGGGCTCTCCCCCACACGCAGTATTTT	CASSDGALPHTQYF
TRBD1	TRBV6-2/TRBV6-3	TRBJ2-7	once	TGTGCCAGCAGTTACCCGACAGGGGGCGCCCCCTACGAGCAGTACTTC	CASSYPTGGAPYEQYF
.	TRBV2	TRBJ1-3	.	TGTGCCAGCAGTGAGGAGGCGGGGTCGGGAAACACCATATATTTT	CASSEEAGSGNTIYF
TRBD1	TRBV14	TRBJ2-2	.	TGTGCCAGCAGCGAATTCCCCGGACAGGGGGGGACCGGGGAGCTGTTTTTT	CASSEFPGQGGTGELFF
TRBD2	TRBV6-2/TRBV6-3	TRBJ2-2	.	TGTGCCAGCAGTTCCCTAGCGGGGTTCGCGAACACCGGGGAGCTGTTTTTT	CASSSLAGFANTGELFF
.	TRBV29-1	TRBJ1-2	.	TGCAGCGTTGACGGGGATGGCTACACCTTC	CSVDGDGYTF
.	TRBV28	TRBJ1-5	.	TGTGCCAGCAGTTGGGGGTTTAATAGCAATCAGCCCCAGCATTTT	CASSWGFNSNQPQHF
.	TRBV25-1	TRBJ1-1	.	TGTGCCAGCAGTGAATCAGAGAACACTGAAGCTTTCTTT	CASSESENTEAFF
.	TRBV2	TRBJ1-3	.	TGTGCCAGCAACGTGGGGGGTGGAAACACCATATATTTT	CASNVGGGNTIYF
.	TRBV7-9	TRBJ2-4	once	TGTGCCAGCAGCCCAGGGACCGGTCGAGCCAAAAACATTCAGTACTTC	CASSPGTGRAKNIQYF
.	TRBV4-3	TRBJ2-1	.	TGCGCCAGCAGCCAAGGTTCCAGGAACCATGAGCAGTTCTTC	CASSQGSRNHEQFF
TRBD2	TRBV7-3	TRBJ2-2	.	TGTGCCAGCAGCTTAGCGGGAGAGAACACCGGGGAGCTGTTTTTT	CASSLAGENTGELFF
TRBD1	TRBV7-8	TRBJ1-2	.	TGTGCCAGCAGCTTTTGGCAGGGGGCGCGAGGTGACTATGGCTACACCTTC	CASSFWQGARGDYGYTF
.	TRBV19	TRBJ2-1	.	TGTGCCAGTAGTATACAGGAGAGCTCCTACAATGAGCAGTTCTTC	CASSIQESSYNEQFF
.	TRBV7-3	TRBJ1-2	once	TGTGCCAGCAGCTTAGGAGCCGGTGGCGGCTACACCTTC	CASSLGAGGGYTF